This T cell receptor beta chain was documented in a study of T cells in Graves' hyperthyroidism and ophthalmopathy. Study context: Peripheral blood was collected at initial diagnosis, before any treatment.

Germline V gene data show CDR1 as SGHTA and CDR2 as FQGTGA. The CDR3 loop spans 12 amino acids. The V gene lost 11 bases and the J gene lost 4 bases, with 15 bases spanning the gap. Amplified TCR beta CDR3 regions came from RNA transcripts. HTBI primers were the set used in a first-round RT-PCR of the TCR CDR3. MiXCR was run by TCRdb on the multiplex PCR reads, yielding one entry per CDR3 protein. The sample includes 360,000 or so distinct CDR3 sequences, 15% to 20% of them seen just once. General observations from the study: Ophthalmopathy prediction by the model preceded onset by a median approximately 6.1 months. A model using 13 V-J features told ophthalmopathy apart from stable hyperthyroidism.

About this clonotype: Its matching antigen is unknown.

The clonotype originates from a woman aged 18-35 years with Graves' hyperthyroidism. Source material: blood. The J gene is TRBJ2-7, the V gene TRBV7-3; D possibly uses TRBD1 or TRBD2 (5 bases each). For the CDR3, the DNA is TGTGCCTTACACGGGACCTCTTACGAGCAGTACTTC. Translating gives CALHGTSYEQYF.